This TCR beta chain was profiled in a study of Ad26.COV2.S vaccination and SARS-CoV-2 variants. Overall study findings and caveats: Breadth measured for non-spike TCRs was similar across vaccine and placebo recipients.

Regarding this clone: Its target is not known.

Clones were read by immunoSEQ multiplex PCR, and TCRdb kept only the in-frame ones, dropping some. The sample carries over 100,000 clones, around 80% recorded once. Germline V gene lookup returns CDR1 LNHNV and CDR2 YYDKDF (reference sequence). CDR3 length equals 17 residues. V was clipped by 5 bases and J by 8 bases; unmatched bases: 14. This receptor was identified in a human donor who had recovered from COVID-19. The V and J genes are TRBV15 and TRBJ2-1; 11 positions agree with TRBD2. The sequences come from peripheral blood, collected after recovery from COVID-19. CDR3 in amino acids: CATSSKVAGGRRDEQFF. The CDR3 nucleotides read TGTGCCACCAGCTCGAAAGTAGCGGGGGGGCGACGGGATGAGCAGTTCTTC.